Shown below are 15 T cell receptor beta chains from a single sample sequenced in a study of neurological immune-mediated disorders (dated by TCRdb to between 2018 and 2020). Libraries came from 5' RACE. Reads for this sample came from an Illumina HiSeq 2500. TCRdb handled the public reads itself, with Q25 trimming in fastp and clone calling in MiXCR, and kept productive beta chains. Every CDR3 protein is listed once, alongside the most common genes and DNA of its rows. Here the sample has tens of thousands of distinct CDR3 sequences; about 10% occur a single time. Around 1.9% of the sample is in the top ten clones. Sequencing input: PBMCs. These receptors all stem from a man aged 55 to 70 in good health.

This clonotype was observed many times. The chain uses TRBV28 and TRBJ1-1, with 9 positions matching TRBD1. Germline-derived CDR1 and CDR2 are MDHEN and SYDVKM. After removal of 3 bases from V and 10 bases from J, the junction contained 6 bases not matched to a gene. The CDR3 runs 13 residues. The CDR3 DNA is TGTGCCAGCAGTTTCTCGGACAGGGGTTCAGCTTTCTTT. This codes for CASSFSDRGSAFF. The whole variable domain, filled in from reference TRBV28 and TRBJ1-1, reads DVKVTQSSRYLVKRTGEKVFLECVQDMDHENMFWYRQDPGLGLRLIYFSYDVKMKEKGDIPEGYSVSREKKERFSLILESASTNQTSMYLCASSFSDRGSAFFGQGTRLTVV.

This clonotype came up many times. The V call is TRBV18, the J call TRBJ2-5; D might be TRBD2 (5 bases). The CDR3 is 15 residues long. Germline assignment: CDR1 KGHSH and CDR2 LQKENI. With 3 bases removed from V and 2 bases from J, the gap between germline ends came to 13 bases. The CDR3: CASSPVLGRQETQYF. DNA for the CDR3: TGTGCCAGCTCACCCGTACTAGGGCGACAAGAGACCCAGTACTTC.

There are many counts of this clonotype. V is TRBV5-1 and J is TRBJ2-5; 7 bases are a match to TRBD1. The CDR3 contains 15 residues. The V gene end was trimmed by 4 bases and the J gene end by 4 bases; junction bases not matched to a gene: 10. Germline V gives CDR1 SGHRS, CDR2 YFSETQ. This CDR3 reads CASSRQGEGGETQYF. In DNA, the CDR3 is TGCGCCAGCAGCCGGCAGGGGGAAGGGGGAGAGACCCAGTACTTC.

Concerning this clonotype itself: A much larger clone differs by one base, so this may be a read error. This sequence joins TRBV5-1 and TRBJ2-3; D call uncertain. The CDR3 length is 15 residues. Germline CDR1 SGHRS, CDR2 YFSETQ. Between the trimmed V and J ends, which lost 4 bases and 0 bases, there was a span of 12 bases. CDR3 coding DNA: TGCGCCAGCAGCCTACGGACGGTGAGCACAGATACGCAGTATTTT. Translating it yields CASSLRTVSTDTQYF.

This clonotype was seen ten or more times. The CDR3, as DNA: TGTGCCAGCAGCCCAGGGCATAGCAATCAGCCCCAGCATTTT. Its translation: CASSPGHSNQPQHF. V and J are TRBV7-9 and TRBJ1-5; tentative D call: TRBD1 (5 bases). The CDR3 has 14 residues. V lost 5 bases to trimming and J lost 0 bases, with 8 bases between them. Germline V gene lookup returns CDR1 SEHNR and CDR2 FQNEAQ (reference sequence).

The V gene is TRBV20-1, the J gene TRBJ1-2; 7 nucleotides align to TRBD1. With 4 bases clipped from V and 11 bases from J, the junction kept 22 bases outside the gene matches. This CDR3 region has 16 residues. Germline V lookup: CDR1 DFQATT, CDR2 SNEGSKA (reference sequence). CDR3 coding DNA: TGCAGTGCTAAACTAGGGGGCGCTTCGACCTTATTTGGATACACCTTC. It encodes CSAKLGGASTLFGYTF.

This clonotype showed up many times. The chain uses TRBV9 and TRBJ1-6; 8 bases agree with TRBD1. CDR3 size: 15 residues. V lost 4 bases to trimming and J lost 8 bases; unmatched junction nucleotides: 8. The germline gives CDR1 SGDLS, CDR2 YYNGEE. CDR3 sequence (DNA): TGTGCCAGCAGCCCCGGACAGGGAAAGGATTCACCCCTCCACTTT. This sequence encodes CASSPGQGKDSPLHF.

This clonotype was observed at least ten times. The rearrangement joins TRBV28 to TRBJ1-2, with D perhaps TRBD1 (6 bases). V was pared by 6 bases and J by 6 bases, with 20 bases between. Looked up from germline, CDR1 is MDHEN and CDR2 is SYDVKM. The CDR3 sequence is 15 residues long. CDR3 region: CASSLGARGRNGYTF. The DNA for the CDR3 is TGTGCCAGCAGCCTCGGGGCCAGGGGTAGGAATGGCTACACCTTC.

This clonotype was found many times. This rearrangement joins TRBV7-9 to TRBJ1-1, with 7 bases identical to TRBD1. The CDR3 has 17 residues. The trim removed 1 base at V and 6 bases at J, leaving 14 bases unmatched. CDR1 SEHNR and CDR2 FQNEAQ come from the germline V gene (reference sequence). CDR3 region: CASSLGDLRGQGAEAFF. DNA for the CDR3: TGTGCCAGCAGCTTAGGGGACCTGAGGGGGCAAGGCGCTGAAGCTTTCTTT.

Note on this clonotype: With a much larger clone just one base away, this may be a read error. This chain uses TRBV7-9 with TRBJ2-1; either TRBD1 or TRBD2 may supply D (6 bases each). CDR3 length equals 20 residues. Per the germline V gene, CDR1 is SEHNR and CDR2 is FQNEAQ (reference sequence). In DNA, the CDR3 is TGTGCCAGCAGATTAGTTCCCACTTTCTCCGGGGGCCGGCGTTACAATGAGCAGTTCTTC. This translates into CASRLVPTFSGGRRYNEQFF.

This clonotype has ten or more counts. For the CDR3, the DNA is TGTGCCAGCAGCCCTGCCGGGAGCAATCAGCCCCAGCATTTT. Translated, it gives CASSPAGSNQPQHF. V gene TRBV27 combines with J gene TRBJ1-5; D call uncertain. V gave up 6 bases and J gave up 1 base, with 10 bases separating them. CDR1 and CDR2 from the germline V gene are MNHEY and SMNVEV (reference sequence). This CDR3 comprises 14 residues.

The table lists this clonotype with many counts. The V gene is TRBV20-1, the J gene TRBJ2-1; 10 bases fit TRBD1. The CDR3 covers 19 residues. CDR1 and CDR2 (germline): DFQATT, SNEGSKA (reference sequence). The V segment lost 2 bases and the J segment 10 bases; nucleotides outside the gene matches: 23. The DNA of the CDR3 is TGCAGTGCTAGACTCCAGGGGACAGGGGCCCCTACGCCCCAAAAAGAGCAGTTCTTC. It yields the protein CSARLQGTGAPTPQKEQFF.

This clonotype was seen more than once but under ten times. The chain couples TRBV10-3 to TRBJ1-1; the D is unclear. Per germline, CDR1 ENHRY and CDR2 SYGVKD. Trimming took 8 bases from V and 0 from J, leaving 10 bases between them. CDR3 length: 13 residues. The CDR3 DNA reads as TGTGCCATCCAGGAACAGTTGAACACTGAAGCTTTCTTT. Translation: CAIQEQLNTEAFF.

This clonotype was detected ten times or more. The rearrangement links TRBV4-3 to TRBJ2-7; 7 bases are shared with TRBD1. J gave up 2 bases and V 0 bases, and 7 bases lay outside the gene matches. The CDR3 totals 16 residues. Germline V gene data show CDR1 as LGHNA and CDR2 as YSLEER. CDR3 nucleotides: TGCGCCAGCAGCCAAGAATGGGGTCAGGGGGCCTACGAGCAGTACTTC. It specifies CASSQEWGQGAYEQYF.

This clonotype appeared many times. V usage is TRBV7-3 and J usage is TRBJ2-3; a weak D match, TRBD2 (5 bases). Looked up from germline, CDR1 is SGHTA and CDR2 is FQGTGA. V lost 5 bases and J 1 base, leaving 19 bases between the germline ends. This CDR3 comprises 17 residues. The CDR3 is CASSPLGSGPGTDTQYF. The CDR3 nucleotides read TGTGCCAGCAGCCCACTAGGTTCGGGTCCGGGCACAGATACGCAGTATTTT.